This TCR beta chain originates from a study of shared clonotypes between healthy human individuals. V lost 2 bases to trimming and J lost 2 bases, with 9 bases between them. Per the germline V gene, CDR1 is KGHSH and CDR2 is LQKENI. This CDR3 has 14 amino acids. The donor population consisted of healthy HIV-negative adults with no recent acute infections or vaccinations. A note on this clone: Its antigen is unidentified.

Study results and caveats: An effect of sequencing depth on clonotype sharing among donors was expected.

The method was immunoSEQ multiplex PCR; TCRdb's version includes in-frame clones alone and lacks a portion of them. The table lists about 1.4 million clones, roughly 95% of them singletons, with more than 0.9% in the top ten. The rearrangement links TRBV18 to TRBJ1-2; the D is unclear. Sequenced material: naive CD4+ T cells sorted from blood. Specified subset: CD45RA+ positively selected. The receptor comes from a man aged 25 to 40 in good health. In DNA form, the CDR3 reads TGTGCCAGCTCACCATCCCCTGACAACTATGGCTACACCTTC. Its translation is CASSPSPDNYGYTF.